This T cell receptor beta chain stems from a study of cytomegalovirus exposure and HLA in healthy donors. The PCR employed 60 Vbeta primers together with 13 Jbeta primers. Only in-frame clones appear in the TCRdb table, and some are missing; sequencing was by immunoSEQ multiplex PCR. Of 150,000 or so clones listed, approximately 70% are singletons. The CDR3 has 15 residues. The germline V gene has CDR1 MNHEY and CDR2 SVGAGI. Trimming removed 2 bases from V and 0 bases from J, with 5 bases in between. About this clone itself: What it recognizes is unknown.

Broader study findings: Researchers reportedly found TCR beta sequences accurately predicted most subjects' HLA-A and HLA-B alleles. Later analysis suggested links between common viral pathogens and several top significant clusters. Altogether, 164 TCR beta chains were recorded as cytomegalovirus-associated. TCR beta sequences numbering under 20,000 were associated with HLA alleles at 0.05 false discovery rate in a later analysis.

The chain employs TRBV6-5 and TRBJ2-6, with D unresolved. Sequenced material: PBMCs. The sequence was collected from a woman aged 18-29 years in good health and CMV-seronegative. The CDR3 DNA reads as TGTGCCAGCAGTTACGGCAGCTCTGGGGCCAACGTCCTGACTTTC. Protein product: CASSYGSSGANVLTF.